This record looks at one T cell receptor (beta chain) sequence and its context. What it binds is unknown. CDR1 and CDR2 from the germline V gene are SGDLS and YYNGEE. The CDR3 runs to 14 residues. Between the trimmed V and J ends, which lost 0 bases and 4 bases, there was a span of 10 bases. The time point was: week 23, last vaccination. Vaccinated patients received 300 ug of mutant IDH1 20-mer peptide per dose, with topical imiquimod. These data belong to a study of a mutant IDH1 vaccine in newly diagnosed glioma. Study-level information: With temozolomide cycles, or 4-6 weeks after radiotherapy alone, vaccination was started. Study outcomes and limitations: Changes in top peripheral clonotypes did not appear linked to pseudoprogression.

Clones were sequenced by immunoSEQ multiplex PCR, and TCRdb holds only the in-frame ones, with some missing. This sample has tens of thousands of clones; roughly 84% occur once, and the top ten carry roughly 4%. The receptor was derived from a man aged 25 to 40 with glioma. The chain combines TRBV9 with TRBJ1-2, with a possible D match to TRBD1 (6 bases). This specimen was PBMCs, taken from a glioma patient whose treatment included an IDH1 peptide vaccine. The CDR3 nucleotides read TGTGCCAGCAGCGTAGTCCCGGACAGCTATGGCTACACCTTC. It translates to CASSVVPDSYGYTF.